Each of the 27 T cell receptor beta chains below was sequenced from the same sample in a study of breast tumors, draining lymph nodes, adjacent tissues (dated by TCRdb to 2016 to 2017). Library preparation used multiplex PCR. The sequencer listed for this sample is Illumina HiSeq 2000. TCRdb reprocessed the public reads (quality trimming at Q25 with fastp, clone calling with MiXCR) and kept in-frame beta chains. Each record represents a unique CDR3 protein, reported with the most common genes and DNA among its rows. The sample table lists 60,000 to 65,000 distinct CDR3 sequences, 45% to 65% of them with a count of one. The ten largest clones take up less than 20% of the sample. Sequencing was carried out using breast tumor tissue. The source of these receptors is a female donor with breast cancer. Some clones in this sample may be carry-over from other donors' samples.

This clonotype came up many times. No DNA is shown, since the ends of the CDR3 on it are uncertain; the CDR3 is the one TCRdb lists. The genes are TRBV7-2 and TRBJ2-7; the table assigns TRBD1, which was not confirmed against the DNA. The length of the CDR3 is 20 amino acids, counting both ends. The germline CDR1 and CDR2 sequences are SGHTA and FQGNSA. CDR3 region: CASSFYICSARATGSYEQYF.

The CDR3, as DNA: TGTGCCAGCAGCTTCCTAGGGGGCGCAGATACGCAGTATTTT. It specifies CASSFLGGADTQYF. This chain uses TRBV7-9 with TRBJ2-3; TRBD1 matches 7 bases. With 3 bases clipped from V and 4 bases from J, the junction kept 4 bases outside the gene matches. CDR3 length: 14 amino acids. The V gene's germline CDR1 is SEHNR and CDR2 FQNEAQ (reference sequence). The entire variable domain, with the rest obtained from reference TRBV7-9 and TRBJ2-3, is as follows: DTGVSQNPRHKITKRGQNVTFRCDPISEHNRLYWYRQTLGQGPEFLTYFQNEAQLEKSRLLSDRFSAERPKGSFSTLEIQRTEQGDSAMYLCASSFLGGADTQYFGPGTRLTVL.

Notes on this clonotype: Sequence at one end of the junction differs from germline and may be a read error. DNA of the CDR3: TGTGCCAGCAGCTTGGAGGGGGACCTCACCCAAGAGACCCGGTACTTC. Encoded protein: CASSLEGDLTQETRYF. The chain employs TRBV5-5 and TRBJ2-5, with D possibly being TRBD1 (6 bases). Germline V gives CDR1 SGHKS, CDR2 YYEKEE (reference sequence). The CDR3 totals 16 residues.

The chain uses TRBV15 and TRBJ2-7; the D is unclear. CDR1 is LNHNV and CDR2 is YYDKDF in the germline V gene (reference sequence). Trimming shortened V by 0 bases and J by 4 bases, and 7 bases separated the two germline ends. CDR3 length: 13 residues. CDR3 loop: CATSRDGRYEQYF. CDR3 DNA: TGTGCCACCAGCAGAGATGGGCGGTACGAGCAGTACTTC.

This sequence joins TRBV7-2 and TRBJ2-2; D possibly corresponds to TRBD2 (6 bases). CDR3 size: 13 residues. V lost 7 bases to trimming and J lost 6 bases, with 12 bases between them. CDR1 SGHTA and CDR2 FQGNSA come from the germline V gene. CDR3 DNA: TGTGCCAGCAACGGGAGCGGTCCCGGGGAGCTGTTTTTT. This translates into CASNGSGPGELFF.

V is TRBV7-9 and J is TRBJ2-3, with 13 bases aligning to TRBD2. The germline V gene has CDR1 SEHNR and CDR2 FQNEAQ (reference sequence). The length of the CDR3 is 16 residues. The ends lost 4 bases at V and 4 bases at J; junction bases unmatched: 5. The CDR3 nucleotides are TGTGCCAGCAGCTCGGGACTAGCGGGGAGGGCAGATACGCAGTATTTT. Protein sequence: CASSSGLAGRADTQYF. Combining the CDR3 with reference TRBV7-9 and TRBJ2-3 gives the whole variable domain DTGVSQNPRHKITKRGQNVTFRCDPISEHNRLYWYRQTLGQGPEFLTYFQNEAQLEKSRLLSDRFSAERPKGSFSTLEIQRTEQGDSAMYLCASSSGLAGRADTQYFGPGTRLTVL.

This clonotype occurred once. This chain links TRBV7-8 with TRBJ2-1; the D gene is possibly TRBD2 (5 bases). Trimming pared 1 base from V and 12 bases from J, leaving 13 bases between. This CDR3 region has 13 residues. Germline lookup yields CDR1 SGHVS and CDR2 FQNEAQ. CDR3 in amino acids: CASSLGQGSLQFF. The CDR3, as DNA: TGTGCCAGCAGCTTAGGTCAAGGGAGTTTGCAGTTCTTC.

The rearrangement links TRBV9 to TRBJ2-1; 7 bases match TRBD2. Germline-derived CDR1 and CDR2 are SGDLS and YYNGEE. This CDR3 region has 15 residues. V shed 2 bases and J 4 bases; nucleotides not matched to a gene: 6. CDR3 sequence reads: CASSVTSANYNEQFF. CDR3 nucleotide sequence: TGTGCCAGCAGCGTCACTAGCGCCAATTACAATGAGCAGTTCTTC. Full variable domain (remainder filled in from reference TRBV9 and TRBJ2-1): DSGVTQTPKHLITATGQRVTLRCSPRSGDLSVYWYQQSLDQGLQFLIQYYNGEERAKGNILERFSAQQFPDLHSELNLSSLELGDSALYFCASSVTSANYNEQFFGPGTRLTVL.

This clonotype was seen at least ten times. This chain joins TRBV7-2 and TRBJ2-1, with TRBD2 identical over 15 bases. This CDR3 comprises 16 residues. Trimming at V came to 4 bases and at J to 9 bases, leaving 7 bases not matched to a gene. Germline V CDR1 and CDR2: SGHTA, FQGNSA. This CDR3 is CASSWGLAGGSGEQFF. In nucleotides, the CDR3 is TGTGCCAGCAGCTGGGGACTAGCGGGAGGTAGTGGTGAGCAGTTCTTC.

In this sample, this clonotype turned up many times. This chain connects TRBV7-6 to TRBJ1-3, with no clear D. Germline loops: CDR1 SGHVS, CDR2 FNYEAQ. The ends were cut back, 0 bases at V and 0 bases at J, with 6 bases in the middle. The CDR3 spans 15 residues. In DNA form, the CDR3 reads TGTGCCAGCAGCTTAGCGGTGACCTCTGGAAACACCATATATTTT. It is translated as CASSLAVTSGNTIYF. Supplemented by reference TRBV7-6 and TRBJ1-3, the full variable domain reads GAGVSQSPRYKVTKRGQDVALRCDPISGHVSLYWYRQALGQGPEFLTYFNYEAQQDKSGLPNDRFSAERPEGSISTLTIQRTEQRDSAMYRCASSLAVTSGNTIYFGEGSWLTVV.

The gene calls are TRBV5-1 and TRBJ1-4; weak D call: TRBD1 (5 bases). In germline, CDR1 is SGHRS, CDR2 YFSETQ. V gave up 0 bases and J gave up 6 bases, with 9 bases separating them. The CDR3 has 14 residues. The CDR3 bases are TGCGCCAGCAGCTTGGCAGGGTTTGATGAAAAACTGTTTTTT. Protein: CASSLAGFDEKLFF. Using reference TRBV5-1 and TRBJ1-4 for the parts outside the CDR3, the full variable domain is KAGVTQTPRYLIKTRGQQVTLSCSPISGHRSVSWYQQTPGQGLQFLFEYFSETQRNKGNFPGRFSGRQFSNSRSEMNVSTLELGDSALYLCASSLAGFDEKLFFGSGTQLSVL.

Regarding this clonotype: Compared with germline, one end of the junction differs, possibly owing to a read error. V and J are TRBV7-2 and TRBJ2-7; 14 bases agree with TRBD2. The CDR3 runs 16 residues. The V gene's germline CDR1 is SGHTA and CDR2 FQGNSA. CDR3 DNA: TGCGCCGGCAGCTTATTTGGGACTAGCGGGAGTTACGAGCAGTACTTC. This codes for CAGSLFGTSGSYEQYF.

This clonotype has ten or more counts. The chain employs TRBV15 and TRBJ2-3, with D unresolved. CDR1 LNHNV and CDR2 YYDKDF come from the germline V gene (reference sequence). V lost 1 base to trimming and J lost 5 bases, with 10 bases between them. The CDR3 consists of 14 residues. The CDR3 bases are TGTGCCACCAGCAGAGGTCTCACGGGAGATACGCAGTATTTT. Residues: CATSRGLTGDTQYF. The whole variable domain, remainder taken from reference TRBV15 and TRBJ2-3, is DAMVIQNPRYQVTQFGKPVTLSCSQTLNHNVMYWYQQKSSQAPKLLFHYYDKDFNNEADTPDNFQSRRPNTSFCFLDIRSPGLGDTAMYLCATSRGLTGDTQYFGPGTRLTVL.

This clonotype was seen many times. The rearrangement links TRBV7-2 to TRBJ1-4; no clear D gene. Trimming stripped 5 bases from V and 8 bases from J, with 15 bases between. CDR1 is SGHTA and CDR2 is FQGNSA in the germline V gene. This CDR3 has 14 residues. The CDR3 DNA follows: TGTGCCAGCAGCCGAGAACACTCGGGGGAAAAACTGTTTTTT. Its translation is CASSREHSGEKLFF.

The chain links TRBV9 to TRBJ2-6; TRBD1 matches 9 bases. Germline CDR1 and CDR2: SGDLS and YYNGEE. CDR3 length equals 18 residues. Unmatched junction bases numbered 6, after V lost 0 bases and J lost 2 bases. DNA of the CDR3: TGTGCCAGCAGCGTAGAAGTCTACAGGGGGCCTGGGGCCAACGTCCTGACTTTC. Translation: CASSVEVYRGPGANVLTF.

Turning to this clonotype: Just one base apart from a much larger clone, this may be a read error. The chain is built from TRBV6-4 and TRBJ2-7; 10 bases are a match to TRBD1. This CDR3 has 18 amino acids. Germline V gene lookup returns CDR1 MRHNA and CDR2 SNTAGT. CDR3 sequence (DNA): TGTGCCGGCAGTCACTCGAGTCGGGGGGGACAGGGGAGTTACGAGCAGTACTTC. Amino acids: CAGSHSSRGGQGSYEQYF.

This clonotype was recorded at least ten times. The genes are TRBV6-5 and TRBJ2-7, with D perhaps given as TRBD1 or TRBD2 (5 bases each). This CDR3 comprises 14 residues. Trimming removed 6 bases at V and 1 base at J, with 13 bases between. From germline, CDR1 is MNHEY and CDR2 SVGAGI. The CDR3 loop is CASSAGTGSYEQYF. For the CDR3, the DNA is TGTGCCAGCAGCGCCGGGACCGGGTCCTACGAGCAGTACTTC.

V is TRBV20-1 and J is TRBJ1-4; no clear D. V lost 5 bases and J 0 bases, leaving 1 base between the germline ends. The CDR3 spans 11 residues. Germline V lookup: CDR1 DFQATT, CDR2 SNEGSKA (reference sequence). CDR3 sequence (DNA): TGCAGTGCTCCAACTAATGAAAAACTGTTTTTT. Residues: CSAPTNEKLFF.

The chain combines TRBV4-3 with TRBJ1-4, with 7 positions matching TRBD1. The CDR3 is 17 amino acids. The J segment lost 8 bases and the V segment lost 3 bases, leaving 15 bases of the junction unmatched. In germline, CDR1 is LGHNA, CDR2 YSLEER. CDR3 sequence reads: CASSHTTIQGWDEKLFF. DNA of the CDR3: TGCGCCAGCAGCCATACGACTATACAGGGGTGGGACGAAAAACTGTTTTTT.

This chain links TRBV7-2 with TRBJ2-2; 8 nucleotides line up with TRBD1. Trimming removed 5 bases from V and 5 bases from J; junction bases left unmatched: 4. CDR1 is SGHTA, CDR2 FQGNSA, per germline. This CDR3 has 14 residues. The CDR3 spells CASSAQGATGELFF. CDR3 sequence (DNA): TGTGCCAGCAGCGCGCAGGGGGCGACCGGGGAGCTGTTTTTT.

This clonotype ranks as medium-sized (0.01 to 0.1%). The chain combines TRBV2 with TRBJ2-5; D unclear. V was pared by 2 bases and J by 4 bases, with 14 bases between. Germline loops: CDR1 SNHLY, CDR2 FYNNEI. CDR3 length: 15 residues. CDR3 residues: CASSEPSRIGETQYF. The CDR3, as DNA: TGTGCCAGCAGTGAACCTAGTCGGATAGGAGAGACCCAGTACTTC.

This clonotype has just a few counts. This rearrangement joins TRBV7-2 to TRBJ2-1; 7 nucleotides line up with TRBD2. Germline-derived CDR1 and CDR2 are SGHTA and FQGNSA. The junction had 8 bases not matched to a gene; V was cut back by 3 bases and J by 6 bases. There are 15 residues in the CDR3. CDR3 sequence reads: CASSFLGTTFNEQFF. CDR3 DNA sequence: TGTGCCAGCAGCTTTCTTGGGACTACTTTCAATGAGCAGTTCTTC. Variable domain in full (rest from reference TRBV7-2 and TRBJ2-1): GAGVSQSPSNKVTEKGKDVELRCDPISGHTALYWYRQSLGQGLEFLIYFQGNSAPDKSGLPSDRFSAERTGGSVSTLTIQRTQQEDSAVYLCASSFLGTTFNEQFFGPGTRLTVL.

This clonotype was seen only once. This chain links TRBV13 with TRBJ2-1; tentative D call: TRBD1 (5 bases). The CDR3 is 12 residues long. V lost 5 bases to trimming and J lost 12 bases, with 14 bases between them. CDR1 PRHDT and CDR2 FYEKMQ come from the germline V gene (reference sequence). CDR3 in amino acids: CASSPPGQPQFF. CDR3 sequence (DNA): TGTGCCAGCAGCCCACCTGGACAACCGCAGTTCTTC.

With respect to this clonotype: A read error may explain this, as a much larger clone is one base away. The chain is built from TRBV7-9 and TRBJ2-3; 10 positions agree with TRBD2. Germline values: CDR1 SEHNR, CDR2 FQNEAQ (reference sequence). The CDR3 loop spans 17 amino acids. The V and J ends lost 4 bases and 10 bases, in that order; junction bases with no gene match: 17. The CDR3 DNA sequence: TGTGCCAGCAGCTCAATATCAGCGGGAGGGCCGGGGGATCCGCAGTATTTT. It encodes CASSSISAGGPGDPQYF.

This chain links TRBV7-8 with TRBJ2-5; TRBD2 aligns across 9 bases. CDR3 length equals 17 residues. The trim removed 5 bases at V and 2 bases at J, leaving 12 bases unmatched. Looked up from germline, CDR1 is SGHVS and CDR2 is FQNEAQ. CDR3 sequence: CASSPWDGLAGQETQYF. In nucleotides, the CDR3 is TGTGCCAGCAGCCCATGGGACGGGCTAGCGGGACAAGAGACCCAGTACTTC.

The chain links TRBV19 to TRBJ2-7, with 10 nucleotides matching TRBD1. Germline lookup yields CDR1 LNHDA and CDR2 SQIVND (reference sequence). The ends lost 5 bases at V and 5 bases at J; junction bases unmatched: 9. The CDR3 contains 15 residues. Here the CDR3 DNA reads TGTGCCAGTAGTCTCCTGGGGACAGGGGACAACGAGCAGTACTTC. Translating gives CASSLLGTGDNEQYF.

This clonotype was counted at least ten times. This chain joins TRBV7-2 and TRBJ1-4; the match to TRBD1 covers 8 bases. Unmatched junction bases numbered 7, after V lost 5 bases and J lost 8 bases. Germline loops: CDR1 SGHTA, CDR2 FQGNSA. The CDR3 runs to 14 residues. The CDR3 loop is CASSLDRGSEKLFF. DNA of the CDR3: TGTGCCAGCAGCCTCGACAGGGGCAGCGAAAAACTGTTTTTT.